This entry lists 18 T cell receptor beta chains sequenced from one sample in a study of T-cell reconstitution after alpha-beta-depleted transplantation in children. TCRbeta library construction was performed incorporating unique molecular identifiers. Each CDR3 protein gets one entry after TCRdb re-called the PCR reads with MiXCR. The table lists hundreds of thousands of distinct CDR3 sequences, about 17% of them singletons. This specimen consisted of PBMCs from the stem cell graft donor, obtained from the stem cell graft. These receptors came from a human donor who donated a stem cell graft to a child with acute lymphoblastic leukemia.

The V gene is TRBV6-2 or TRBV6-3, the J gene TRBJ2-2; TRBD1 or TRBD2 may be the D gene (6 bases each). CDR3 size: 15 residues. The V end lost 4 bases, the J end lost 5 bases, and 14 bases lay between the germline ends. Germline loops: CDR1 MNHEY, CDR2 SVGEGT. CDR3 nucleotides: TGTGCCAGCAGTTTTGGCGGGACATGGACCGGGGAGCTGTTTTTT. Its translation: CASSFGGTWTGELFF.

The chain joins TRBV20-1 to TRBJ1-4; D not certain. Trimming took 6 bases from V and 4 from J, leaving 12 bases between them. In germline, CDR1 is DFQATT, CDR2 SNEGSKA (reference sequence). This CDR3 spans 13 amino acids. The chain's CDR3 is CSAIRNSNEKLFF. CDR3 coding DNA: TGCAGTGCCATCCGGAACAGTAATGAAAAACTGTTTTTT.

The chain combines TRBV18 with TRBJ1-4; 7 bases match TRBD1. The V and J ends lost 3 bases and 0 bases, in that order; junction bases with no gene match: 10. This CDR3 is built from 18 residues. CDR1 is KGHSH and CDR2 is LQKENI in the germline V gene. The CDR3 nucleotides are TGTGCCAGCTCACCCCGAGGACAGGAACTTACAACTAATGAAAAACTGTTTTTT. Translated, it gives CASSPRGQELTTNEKLFF.

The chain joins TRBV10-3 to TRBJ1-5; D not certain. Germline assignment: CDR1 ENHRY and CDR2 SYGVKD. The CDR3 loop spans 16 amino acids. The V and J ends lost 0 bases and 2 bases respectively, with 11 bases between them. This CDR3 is CAISESLEVGNQPQHF. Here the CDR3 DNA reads TGTGCCATCAGTGAGTCTCTGGAGGTGGGCAATCAGCCCCAGCATTTT.

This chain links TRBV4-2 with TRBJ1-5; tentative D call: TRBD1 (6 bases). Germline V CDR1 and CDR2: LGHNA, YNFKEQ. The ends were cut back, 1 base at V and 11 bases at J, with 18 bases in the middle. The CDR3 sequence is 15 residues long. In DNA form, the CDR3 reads TGTGCCAGCAGCCAAGTGCCAGGGGTTGGAGAAGCCCAGCATTTT. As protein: CASSQVPGVGEAQHF.

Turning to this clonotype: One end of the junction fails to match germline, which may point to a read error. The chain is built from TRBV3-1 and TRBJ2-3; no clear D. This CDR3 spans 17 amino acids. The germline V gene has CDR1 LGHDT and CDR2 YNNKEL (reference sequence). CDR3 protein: CASTQDPGVGSTDTQYF. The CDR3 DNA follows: TGTGCCAGCACCCAAGATCCGGGCGTAGGTAGCACAGATACGCAGTATTTT.

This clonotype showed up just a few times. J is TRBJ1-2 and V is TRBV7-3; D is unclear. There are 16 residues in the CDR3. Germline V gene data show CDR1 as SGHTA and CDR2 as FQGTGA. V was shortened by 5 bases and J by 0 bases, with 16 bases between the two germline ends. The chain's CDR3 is CASSPSWAETNYGYTF. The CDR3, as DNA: TGTGCCAGCAGCCCCTCGTGGGCGGAGACTAACTATGGCTACACCTTC.

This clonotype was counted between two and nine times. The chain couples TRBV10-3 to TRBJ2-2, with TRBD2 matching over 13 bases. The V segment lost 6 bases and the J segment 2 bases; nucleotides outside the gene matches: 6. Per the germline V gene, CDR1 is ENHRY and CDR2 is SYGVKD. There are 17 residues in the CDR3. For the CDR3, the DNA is TGTGCCATCAGGCCGGGACTAGCGGGGCTCAACACCGGGGAGCTGTTTTTT. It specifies CAIRPGLAGLNTGELFF.

CDR3 bases: TGCAGCGCTGGGGGACAGGGAGCCGAGCAGTACTTC. It specifies CSAGGQGAEQYF. The rearrangement joins TRBV29-1 to TRBJ2-7; 9 nucleotides agree with TRBD1. V lost 7 bases to trimming and J lost 6 bases; unmatched junction nucleotides: 7. Germline CDR1 SQVTM, CDR2 ANQGSEA. The CDR3 length is 12 residues.

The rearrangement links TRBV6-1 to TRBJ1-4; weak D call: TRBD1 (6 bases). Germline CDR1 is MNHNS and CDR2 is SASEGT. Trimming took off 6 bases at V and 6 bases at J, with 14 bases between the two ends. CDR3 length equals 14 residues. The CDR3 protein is CASRSYREDEKLFF. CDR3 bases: TGTGCCAGCAGGTCTTACAGGGAAGATGAAAAACTGTTTTTT.

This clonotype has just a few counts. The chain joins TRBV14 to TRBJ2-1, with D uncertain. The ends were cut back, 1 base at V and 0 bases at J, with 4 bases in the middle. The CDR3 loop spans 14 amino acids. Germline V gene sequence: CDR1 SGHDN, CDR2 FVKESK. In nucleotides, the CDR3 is TGTGCCAGCAGCCAAGGCAGCTCCTACAATGAGCAGTTCTTC. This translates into CASSQGSSYNEQFF.

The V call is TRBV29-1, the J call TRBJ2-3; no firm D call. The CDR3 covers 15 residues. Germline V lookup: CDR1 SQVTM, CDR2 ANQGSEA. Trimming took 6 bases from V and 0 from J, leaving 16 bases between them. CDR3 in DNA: TGCAGCGTCCATGGACGAAGATATAGCACAGATACGCAGTATTTT. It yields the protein CSVHGRRYSTDTQYF.

This chain's CDR3 is CASSSPGLAGLGSYEQYF. The CDR3 region has the DNA TGTGCCAGCAGTTCCCCCGGACTAGCGGGACTAGGTTCCTACGAGCAGTACTTC. V usage is TRBV6-2 or TRBV6-3 and J usage is TRBJ2-7; TRBD2 agrees at 12 bases. V was pared by 4 bases and J by 1 base, with 11 bases of the junction left unmatched. Germline V gene data show CDR1 as MNHEY and CDR2 as SVGEGT. This CDR3 spans 18 amino acids.

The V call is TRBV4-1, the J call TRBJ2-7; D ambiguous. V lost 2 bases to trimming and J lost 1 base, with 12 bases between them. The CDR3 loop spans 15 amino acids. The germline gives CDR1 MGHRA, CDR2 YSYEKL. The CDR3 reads CASSQQLTVSYEQYF. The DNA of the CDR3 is TGCGCCAGCAGCCAACAACTGACGGTTTCCTACGAGCAGTACTTC.

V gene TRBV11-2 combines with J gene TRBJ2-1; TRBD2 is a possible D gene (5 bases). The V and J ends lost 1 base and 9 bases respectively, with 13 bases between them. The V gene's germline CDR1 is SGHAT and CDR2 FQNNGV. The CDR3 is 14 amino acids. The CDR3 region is CASSLVRASIEQFF. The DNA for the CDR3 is TGTGCCAGCAGCTTAGTAAGGGCTAGCATTGAGCAGTTCTTC.

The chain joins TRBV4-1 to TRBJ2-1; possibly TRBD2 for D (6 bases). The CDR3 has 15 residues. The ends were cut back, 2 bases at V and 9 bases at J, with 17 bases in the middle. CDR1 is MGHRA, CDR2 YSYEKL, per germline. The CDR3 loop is CASSQLGLSPSEQFF. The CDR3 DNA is TGCGCCAGCAGCCAATTGGGACTTTCCCCCAGTGAGCAGTTCTTC.

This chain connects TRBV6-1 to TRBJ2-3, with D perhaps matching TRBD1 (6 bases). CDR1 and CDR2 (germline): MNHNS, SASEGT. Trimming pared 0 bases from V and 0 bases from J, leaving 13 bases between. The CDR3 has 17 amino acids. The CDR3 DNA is TGTGCCAGCAGTGAAGCAATTGGGCAGGGGAGCACAGATACGCAGTATTTT. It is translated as CASSEAIGQGSTDTQYF.

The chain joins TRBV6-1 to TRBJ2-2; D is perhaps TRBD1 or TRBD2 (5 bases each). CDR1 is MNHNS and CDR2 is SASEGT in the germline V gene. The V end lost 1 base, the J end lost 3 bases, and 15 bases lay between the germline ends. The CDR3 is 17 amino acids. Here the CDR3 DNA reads TGTGCCAGCAGTGAAGTTTTGGGACGGGCATACACCGGGGAGCTGTTTTTT. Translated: CASSEVLGRAYTGELFF.